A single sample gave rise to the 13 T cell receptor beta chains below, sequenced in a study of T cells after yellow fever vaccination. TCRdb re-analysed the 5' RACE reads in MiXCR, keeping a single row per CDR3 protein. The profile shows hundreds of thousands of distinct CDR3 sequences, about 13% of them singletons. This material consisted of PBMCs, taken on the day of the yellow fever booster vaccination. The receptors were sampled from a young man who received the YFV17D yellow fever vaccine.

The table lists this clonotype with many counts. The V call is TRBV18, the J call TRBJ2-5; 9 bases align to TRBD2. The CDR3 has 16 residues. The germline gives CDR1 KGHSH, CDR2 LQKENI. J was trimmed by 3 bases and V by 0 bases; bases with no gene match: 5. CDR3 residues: CASSPPLAGPEETQYF. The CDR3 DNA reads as TGTGCCAGCTCACCACCCCTAGCGGGACCCGAAGAGACCCAGTACTTC.

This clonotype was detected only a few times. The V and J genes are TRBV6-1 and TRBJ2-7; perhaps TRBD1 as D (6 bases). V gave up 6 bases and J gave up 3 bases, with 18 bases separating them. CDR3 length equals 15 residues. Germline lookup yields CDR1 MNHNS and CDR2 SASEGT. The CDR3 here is CASRAYVLQGYEQYF. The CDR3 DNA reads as TGTGCCAGCAGGGCCTACGTACTACAGGGCTACGAGCAGTACTTC.

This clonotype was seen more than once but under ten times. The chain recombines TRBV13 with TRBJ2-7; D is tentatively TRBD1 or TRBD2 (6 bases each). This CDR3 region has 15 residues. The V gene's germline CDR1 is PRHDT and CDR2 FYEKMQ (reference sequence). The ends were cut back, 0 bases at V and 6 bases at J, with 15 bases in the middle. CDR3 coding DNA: TGTGCCAGCAGCTTAGGGGGGGGCAACGGAGCCGAGCAGTACTTC. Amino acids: CASSLGGGNGAEQYF.

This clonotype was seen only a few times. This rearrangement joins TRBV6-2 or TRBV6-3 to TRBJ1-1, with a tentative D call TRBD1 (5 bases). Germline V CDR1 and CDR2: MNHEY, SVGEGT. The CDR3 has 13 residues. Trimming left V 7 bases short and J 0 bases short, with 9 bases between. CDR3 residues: CASTDSMNTEAFF. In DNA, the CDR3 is TGTGCCAGCACCGACAGCATGAACACTGAAGCTTTCTTT.

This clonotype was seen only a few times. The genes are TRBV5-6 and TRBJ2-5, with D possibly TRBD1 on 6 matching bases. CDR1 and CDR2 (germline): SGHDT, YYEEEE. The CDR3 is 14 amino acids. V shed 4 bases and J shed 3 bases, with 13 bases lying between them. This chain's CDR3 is CASSLARDKETQYF. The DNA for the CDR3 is TGTGCCAGCAGCCTGGCTAGGGACAAAGAGACCCAGTACTTC.

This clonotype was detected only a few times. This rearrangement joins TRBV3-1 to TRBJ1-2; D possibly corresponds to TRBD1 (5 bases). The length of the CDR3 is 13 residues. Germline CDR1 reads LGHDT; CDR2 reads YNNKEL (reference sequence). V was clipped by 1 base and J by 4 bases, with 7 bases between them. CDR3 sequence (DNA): TGTGCCAGCAGCCAAGGACAGTTCTATGGCTACACCTTC. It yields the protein CASSQGQFYGYTF.

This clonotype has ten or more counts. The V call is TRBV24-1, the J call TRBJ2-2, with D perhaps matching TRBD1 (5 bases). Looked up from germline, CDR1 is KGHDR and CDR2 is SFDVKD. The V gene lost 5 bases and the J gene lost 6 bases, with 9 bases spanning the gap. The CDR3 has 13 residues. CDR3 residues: CATSALTAGELFF. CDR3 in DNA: TGTGCCACCAGTGCCCTGACAGCCGGGGAGCTGTTTTTT.

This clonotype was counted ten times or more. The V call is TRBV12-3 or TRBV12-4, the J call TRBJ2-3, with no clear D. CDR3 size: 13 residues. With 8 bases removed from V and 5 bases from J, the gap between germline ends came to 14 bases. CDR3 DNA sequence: TGTGCCAGCGAGATGGGGTTCGGAGATACGCAGTATTTT. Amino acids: CASEMGFGDTQYF.

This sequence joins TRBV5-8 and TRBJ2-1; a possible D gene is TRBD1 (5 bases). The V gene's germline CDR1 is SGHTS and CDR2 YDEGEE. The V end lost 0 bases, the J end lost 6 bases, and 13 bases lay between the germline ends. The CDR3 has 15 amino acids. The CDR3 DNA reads TGTGCCAGCAGCTTGGAAGGGGCGCCGGGCAATGAGCAGTTCTTC. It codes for CASSLEGAPGNEQFF.

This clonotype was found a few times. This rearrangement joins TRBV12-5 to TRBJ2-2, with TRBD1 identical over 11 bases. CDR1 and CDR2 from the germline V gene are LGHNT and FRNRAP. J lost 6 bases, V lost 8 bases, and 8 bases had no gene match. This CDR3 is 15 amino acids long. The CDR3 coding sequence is TGTGCTAGTAGACCGGGACAGGGGGTGGCCGGGGAGCTGTTTTTT. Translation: CASRPGQGVAGELFF.

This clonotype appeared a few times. CDR3 residues: CASSLSLNYYNEQFF. The DNA for the CDR3 is TGTGCCAGCAGCTTAAGTCTCAACTACTACAATGAGCAGTTCTTC. This chain uses TRBV7-9 with TRBJ2-1, with D unclear. There are 15 residues in the CDR3. Trimming left V 2 bases short and J 3 bases short, with 11 bases between. Germline CDR1 and CDR2: SEHNR and FQNEAQ (reference sequence).

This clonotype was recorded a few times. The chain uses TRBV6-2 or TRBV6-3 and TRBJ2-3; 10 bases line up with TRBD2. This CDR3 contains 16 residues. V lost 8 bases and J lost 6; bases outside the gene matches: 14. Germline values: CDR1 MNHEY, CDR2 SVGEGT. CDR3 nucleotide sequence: TGTGCCAGCGGATTTAGCGGGAGGCCTCCTCGGGATACGCAGTATTTT. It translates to CASGFSGRPPRDTQYF.

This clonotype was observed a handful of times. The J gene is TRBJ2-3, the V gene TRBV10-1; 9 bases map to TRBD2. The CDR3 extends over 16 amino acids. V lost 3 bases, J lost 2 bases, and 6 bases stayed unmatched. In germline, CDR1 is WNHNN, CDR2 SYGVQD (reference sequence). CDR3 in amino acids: CASSDRAGGPTDTQYF. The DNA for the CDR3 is TGCGCCAGCAGTGATAGAGCGGGAGGTCCCACAGATACGCAGTATTTT.